This TCR beta chain was sequenced for a study of CD8 T cells in Susac syndrome. The CDR3 is 16 amino acids. The germline V gene has CDR1 GTSNPN and CDR2 SVGIG (reference sequence). J was trimmed by 1 base and V by 4 bases; bases with no gene match: 4. Random hexamers primed reverse transcription of about 0.5 to 1 ug RNA. TCRdb recomputed calls from the immunoSEQ multiplex PCR reads with MiXCR, one row per CDR3 protein. The table has about 150,000 distinct CDR3 sequences, roughly 96% seen once. The T cells that were sequenced for TCR beta were CD8+ and CD4+ cells from blood. TEMRA cells were FACS-enriched, unlike CD8+ and CD4+ T cells, which were negatively isolated.

The chain uses TRBV30 and TRBJ2-1; 13 bases align to TRBD2. The TCR comes from a human donor with multiple sclerosis. The sequencing sample was made of CD8+ T cells from PBMCs. CDR3 sequence (DNA): TGTGCCTGGACCGGACTAGCGGGGGATTCCTACAATGAGCAGTTCTTC. This encodes CAWTGLAGDSYNEQFF. Variable domain in full (rest from reference TRBV30 and TRBJ2-1): SQTIHQWPATLVQPVGSPLSLECTVEGTSNPNLYWYRQAAGRGLQLLFYSVGIGQISSEVPQNLSASRPQDRQFILSSKKLLLSDSGFYLCAWTGLAGDSYNEQFFGPGTRLTVL.